The rows below give T cell receptor beta chains drawn from one sample of a study of T-cell reconstitution after alpha-beta-depleted transplantation in children. TCRdb reanalysed the PCR reads using MiXCR and keeps one entry per CDR3 protein. This table has about 640,000 distinct CDR3 sequences, roughly 13% appearing once. The sequences come from PBMCs, mostly from graft donor cells, collected 360 days after TCRalphabeta/CD19-depleted stem cell transplant. Receptor source: a male patient between 5 and 17 years old who had a stem cell transplant for acute myeloid leukemia, so the T cells may come from the graft donor. Both conserved end residues are part of each CDR3. D genes are given only for firm matches. Size is omitted from some rows. Given values are once, few, many or a class for expanded clones.

V	D	size	J	DNA	CDR3
TRBV12-3/TRBV12-4	TRBD2	.	TRBJ2-1	TGTGCCAGCAGTCGGACTAGCGGGCTTTCCAGCTCCTACAATGAGCAGTTCTTC	CASSRTSGLSSSYNEQFF
TRBV11-2	.	many	TRBJ2-1	TGTGCCAGCAGCCAGGGGTGGGGGGATGAGCAGTTCTTC	CASSQGWGDEQFF
TRBV12-3/TRBV12-4	.	many	TRBJ2-5	TGTGCCAGCAGAACCACTAGCAGCCAAGAGACCCAGTACTTC	CASRTTSSQETQYF
TRBV6-5	.	.	TRBJ2-5	TGTGCCAGCAGTTCCACAGGGGTAGCCGGGGGGACCCAGTACTTC	CASSSTGVAGGTQYF
TRBV12-3/TRBV12-4	TRBD1	many	TRBJ1-5	TGTGCCAGCAGTTTGGTCAGGGGGCAAGGGTATCAGCCCCAGCATTTT	CASSLVRGQGYQPQHF
TRBV12-3/TRBV12-4	TRBD2	.	TRBJ2-1	TGTGCCAGCAGTCCGCGGACTAGCGGACCAGATCCGTTCTTC	CASSPRTSGPDPFF
TRBV12-3/TRBV12-4	TRBD2	few	TRBJ2-3	TGTGCCAGCAGCGCTACCGGGGGGGGTACGCAGTATTTT	CASSATGGGTQYF
TRBV6-5	.	.	TRBJ1-1	TGTGCCAGCAGCCGTGACAGTACCACTGAAGCTTTCTTT	CASSRDSTTEAFF
TRBV27	.	few	TRBJ2-2	TGTGCCAGCAGTCCTCAACACACCGGGGAGCTGTTTTTT	CASSPQHTGELFF
TRBV10-3	.	.	TRBJ2-3	TGTGCCACCCTGGGAGATGCCGATACGCAGTATTTT	CATLGDADTQYF
TRBV12-3/TRBV12-4	TRBD1	few	TRBJ2-1	TGTGCCAGCAGTTTAACCCGGACAGGGTGGAGTGCTAGCTCCTACAATGAGCAGTTCTTC	CASSLTRTGWSASSYNEQFF
TRBV28	.	.	TRBJ2-2	TGTGCCAGCAGTTTTATCCGGCCCGAGAACACCGGGGAGCTGTTTTTT	CASSFIRPENTGELFF
TRBV6-5	.	few	TRBJ1-1	TGTGCCAGCAGCTCCGGATACGGAGCTTTCTTT	CASSSGYGAFF
TRBV29-1	TRBD1	.	TRBJ2-4	TGCAGCGTCCCCGGACAGGGGGGGGACTTAACCAAAAACATTCAGTACTTC	CSVPGQGGDLTKNIQYF
TRBV27	TRBD2	few	TRBJ2-1	TGTGCCAGCAGTCCCCTTGGGTCTAGCGGAGATTACAATGAGCAGTTCTTC	CASSPLGSSGDYNEQFF
TRBV5-1	.	.	TRBJ2-3	TGCGCCAGCAGCTTTTCGGGGAATTTCCCCACAGATACGCAGTATTTT	CASSFSGNFPTDTQYF
TRBV6-2/TRBV6-3	.	once	TRBJ2-2	TGTGCCAGCAGGGAGGGGTTCGGGGAGCTGTTTTTT	CASREGFGELFF
TRBV7-6	.	few	TRBJ2-5	TGTGCCAGCAGCTCCCCAATCTGGACCCAGTACTTC	CASSSPIWTQYF
TRBV20-1	TRBD1	many	TRBJ2-7	TGCAGTGCCACAAAGGGCAGGGGGCCCTACGAGCAGTACTTC	CSATKGRGPYEQYF
TRBV7-3	.	.	TRBJ2-3	TGTGCCAGCAGCTCACACGACCGGGCCACAGATACGCAGTATTTT	CASSSHDRATDTQYF
TRBV7-2	.	.	TRBJ2-1	TGTGCCAGCAGCCTTACGACAACCTTC	CASSLTTTF
TRBV9	TRBD2	.	TRBJ2-1	TGTGCCAGCAGCGTGGGCGGGAGGCCAGACAATGAGCAGTTCTTC	CASSVGGRPDNEQFF
TRBV12-3/TRBV12-4	.	.	TRBJ2-3	TGTGCCAGCACCCCGTGGGGGCTAGGCACAGATACGCAGTATTTT	CASTPWGLGTDTQYF
TRBV2	.	few	TRBJ2-2	TGTGCCAGCAGCCACCTAGGATCGAGCAAGGGCACCGGGGAGCTGTTTTTT	CASSHLGSSKGTGELFF
TRBV20-1	.	few	TRBJ1-1	TGCAGTGCTGACAGGACAGTGAACACTGAAGCTTTCTTT	CSADRTVNTEAFF
TRBV7-8	TRBD1	once	TRBJ2-7	TGTGCCAGCAGCTTAGCGGCCCAGGGGGCTAGCGAGCAGTACTTC	CASSLAAQGASEQYF
TRBV4-3	.	many	TRBJ2-3	TGCGCCAGCAGCCAAGATCGGGGCACAGATACGCAGTATTTT	CASSQDRGTDTQYF
TRBV12-3/TRBV12-4	.	.	TRBJ2-1	TGTGCCAGCAGTTCGACCGGGGCCTACAATGAGCAGTTCTTC	CASSSTGAYNEQFF
TRBV7-2	TRBD2	.	TRBJ2-7	TGTGCCAGCAGCCCCAGCGGGGGCCCCTCCTACGAGCAGTACTTC	CASSPSGGPSYEQYF
TRBV9	TRBD1	many	TRBJ1-1	TGTGCCAGCAGCGTCCCTCTCGACAGGGGCGCGATAGCTTTCTTT	CASSVPLDRGAIAFF
TRBV10-3	TRBD1	.	TRBJ1-2	TGTGCCATCGGTCTGGTATCGACAGGGCGCGGCTACACCTTC	CAIGLVSTGRGYTF
TRBV3-1	.	few	TRBJ2-1	TGTGCCAGCAGCCCCCGGGACTCCTATCCCCATGAGCAGTTCTTC	CASSPRDSYPHEQFF
TRBV20-1	TRBD2	.	TRBJ2-3	TGCAGTGCTAGTAGAGCATTGTCGACTAGCGAAAGGGATACGCAGTATTTT	CSASRALSTSERDTQYF
TRBV11-2	.	few	TRBJ2-1	TGTGCCAGCAGCTTAGATCTCCCGACTAATGAGCAGTTCTTC	CASSLDLPTNEQFF
TRBV18	TRBD1	.	TRBJ1-1	TGTGCCAGCTCATCCTACAGGGGTAACACTGAAGCTTTCTTT	CASSSYRGNTEAFF
TRBV9	.	few	TRBJ2-1	TGTGCCAGCAGCGCACCGGGCGGTTCCTACAATGAGCAGTTCTTC	CASSAPGGSYNEQFF
TRBV14	TRBD1	few	TRBJ1-5	TGTGCCAGCACGGACAGGGGCCTGAGCAATCAGCCCCAGCATTTT	CASTDRGLSNQPQHF
TRBV12-3/TRBV12-4	.	.	TRBJ1-2	TGTGCCAGCAGTGCTCGTACCTATGGCTACACCTTC	CASSARTYGYTF
TRBV5-6	TRBD1	.	TRBJ2-3	TGTGCCAGCAGCTTCGGGACAGGGTTAGATACGCAGTATTTT	CASSFGTGLDTQYF
TRBV20-1	.	few	TRBJ1-1	TGCAGTGCTAGAGATCACCTGAAAGAGGTCTACACTGAAGCTTTCTTT	CSARDHLKEVYTEAFF
TRBV6-2/TRBV6-3	TRBD2	many	TRBJ2-1	TGTGCCAGCAGTTACCAAAGGACTAGCGGGAGGGCACGGAATGAACAGTTCTTC	CASSYQRTSGRARNEQFF
TRBV11-2	.	many	TRBJ2-1	TGTGCCAGCAGCTTAGGCAATAACAATGAGCAGTTCTTC	CASSLGNNNEQFF
TRBV30	.	many	TRBJ2-7	TGTGCCTGGAGTGTGTCTGACTCCTACGAGCAGTACTTC	CAWSVSDSYEQYF
TRBV12-5	.	.	TRBJ2-2	TGTGCTAGTGGTTTGGGACCAGGGACCGGGGAGCTGTTTTTT	CASGLGPGTGELFF
TRBV18	.	.	TRBJ2-3	TGTGCCAGCTCACCACTTTTAACAGGATCATCCCCCACAGATACGCAGTATTTT	CASSPLLTGSSPTDTQYF
TRBV29-1	.	many	TRBJ1-2	TGCAGCGCCCAGACCCGGCAGGGGAGAGCCTATGGCTACACCTTC	CSAQTRQGRAYGYTF
TRBV7-2	.	many	TRBJ2-7	TGTGCCAGCAGCTTAGCAACGTGGACTGCCCACGAGCAGTACTTC	CASSLATWTAHEQYF
TRBV15	.	.	TRBJ1-4	TGTGCCACCAGCAGAGAAGACACTGAAAAACTGTTTTTT	CATSREDTEKLFF
TRBV20-1	.	.	TRBJ2-1	TGCAGTGCTAGAGCTAGTTCAGATTTTAACAATGAGCAGTTCTTC	CSARASSDFNNEQFF
TRBV4-3	.	few	TRBJ2-7	TGCGCCAGCAGCCAGGCTACAGGGTTGGGAGAGCAGTACTTC	CASSQATGLGEQYF
TRBV4-3	TRBD2	few	TRBJ2-3	TGCGCCAGCAGCCAAGATAGAGCGGGAGTGGCAGATACGCAGTATTTT	CASSQDRAGVADTQYF
TRBV7-2	.	many	TRBJ2-7	TGTGCCAGCAGGATCTGGGGGGCTATAGGCGAGCAGTACTTC	CASRIWGAIGEQYF
TRBV28	.	.	TRBJ1-2	TGTGCCAGCAGCTCGCCGGGACTGAACTACTATGGCTACACCTTC	CASSSPGLNYYGYTF
TRBV11-1	TRBD2	.	TRBJ2-6	TGTGCCAGCAGCATGGGACTAGCGGGCCCCTCTGGGGCCAACGTCCTGACTTTC	CASSMGLAGPSGANVLTF
TRBV7-9	TRBD2	many	TRBJ2-3	TGTGCCAGCAGTGCTAGCGGGAGTTCATCAGATACGCAGTATTTT	CASSASGSSSDTQYF
TRBV2	TRBD2	.	TRBJ2-1	TGTGCCAGCGATGGACTAGCAGACGAATTAAATGAGCAGTTCTTC	CASDGLADELNEQFF
TRBV9	.	few	TRBJ2-3	TGTGCCAGCAGCTCAAGCCACAGGGGGGGAGATACGCAGTATTTT	CASSSSHRGGDTQYF
TRBV6-1	TRBD2	.	TRBJ2-7	TGTGCCAGCAGGATCACTGGACTAGCGGGAGAAGAGCAGTACTTC	CASRITGLAGEEQYF
TRBV24-1	.	many	TRBJ2-2	TGTGCCACCAGTGATCCGAGGAGAGCACGGAACACCGGGGAGCTGTTTTTT	CATSDPRRARNTGELFF